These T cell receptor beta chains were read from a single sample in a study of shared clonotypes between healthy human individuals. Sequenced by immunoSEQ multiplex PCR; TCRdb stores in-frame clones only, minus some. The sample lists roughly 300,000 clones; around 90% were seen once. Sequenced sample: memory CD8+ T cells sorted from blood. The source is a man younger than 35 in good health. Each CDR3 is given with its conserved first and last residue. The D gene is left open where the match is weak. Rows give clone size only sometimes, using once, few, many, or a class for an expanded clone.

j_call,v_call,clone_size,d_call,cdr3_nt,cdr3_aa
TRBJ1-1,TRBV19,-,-,TGTGCCAGTAGTATCCTGGCAGGGATGGGTGAAGCTTTCTTT,CASSILAGMGEAFF
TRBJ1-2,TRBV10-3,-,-,TGTGCCATCAGTGACCCGCAGGGTCTAATCTATGGCTACACCTTC,CAISDPQGLIYGYTF
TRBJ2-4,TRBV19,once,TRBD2,TGTGCCAGTAGTAGAAATTCAGGCGGGAGGTTGGGCATTCAGTACTTC,CASSRNSGGRLGIQYF
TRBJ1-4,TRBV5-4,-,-,TGTGCCAGCAGCTACCGGGGAGCTGAAAAACTGTTTTTT,CASSYRGAEKLFF
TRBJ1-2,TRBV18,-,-,TGTGCCAGCTCAACTAGACAGCCCTGGACTTGGGGCTACACCTTC,CASSTRQPWTWGYTF
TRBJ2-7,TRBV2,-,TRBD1,TGTGCCAGCAGTGAATTTCTTGGGACAGGGGTGTACGAGCAGTACTTC,CASSEFLGTGVYEQYF
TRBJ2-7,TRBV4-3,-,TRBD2,TGCGCCAGCAGCCTTTCAAGGACGGGGGGTTACGAGCAGTACTTC,CASSLSRTGGYEQYF
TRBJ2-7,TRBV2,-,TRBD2,TGTGCCAGCAGTATGGGACTAGCGGACTCCTACGAGCAGTACTTC,CASSMGLADSYEQYF
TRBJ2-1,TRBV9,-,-,TGTGCCAGCAGCGTAGGGTGGGGAGGAAATGAGCAGTTCTTC,CASSVGWGGNEQFF
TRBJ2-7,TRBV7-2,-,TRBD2,TGTGCCAGCAGCGTGGGACTAGCGGGTTGGGCCTACGAGCAGTACTTC,CASSVGLAGWAYEQYF
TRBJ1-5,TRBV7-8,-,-,TGTGCCAGCAGCTTAGAGTCAGGGCACCAGCCCCAGCATTTT,CASSLESGHQPQHF
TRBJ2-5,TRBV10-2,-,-,TGCGCCAGCAGTGAAGGGTTCGAAGAGACCCAGTACTTC,CASSEGFEETQYF
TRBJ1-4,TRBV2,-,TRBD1,TGTGCCAGCAGAACACGACAGGGAGGGGGTGAAAAACTGTTTTTT,CASRTRQGGGEKLFF
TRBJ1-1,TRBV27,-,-,TGTGCCAGCAGAGCCTTGGGGAACACTGAAGCTTTCTTT,CASRALGNTEAFF
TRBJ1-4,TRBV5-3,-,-,TGTGCCAGAAGCTTGTATGGGGGCTTGGCTCTTTTTAATGAAAAACTGTTTTTT,CARSLYGGLALFNEKLFF
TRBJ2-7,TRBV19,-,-,TGTGCCAGTGCGGGTTTTTCCTACGAGCAGTACTTC,CASAGFSYEQYF
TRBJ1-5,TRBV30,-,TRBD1,TGTGCCTGGAGTGGTCTTACAGGGGATCAGCCCCAGCATTTT,CAWSGLTGDQPQHF
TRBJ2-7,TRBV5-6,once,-,TGTGCCAGCAGCTTGGGTTTCGGCGAGCAGTACTTC,CASSLGFGEQYF
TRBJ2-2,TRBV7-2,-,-,TGTGCCAGCAGCTTTTGGGTTTATCGATCCGGGGAGCTGTTTTTT,CASSFWVYRSGELFF
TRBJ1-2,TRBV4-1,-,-,TGCGCCAGCAGGTCGGTGGAGTATAGTGGCTACACCTTC,CASRSVEYSGYTF
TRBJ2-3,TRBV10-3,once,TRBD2,TGTGCCATCAGTGAGGTAATAGCGGGGTACACAGATACGCAGTATTTT,CAISEVIAGYTDTQYF
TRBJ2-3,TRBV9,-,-,TGTGCCAGCAGCCCCTCCGGGAACACAGATACGCAGTATTTT,CASSPSGNTDTQYF
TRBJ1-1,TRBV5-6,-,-,TGTGCCAGCAGCACTTTACAGGAGCTAAACACTGAAGCTTTCTTT,CASSTLQELNTEAFF
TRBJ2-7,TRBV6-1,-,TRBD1,TGTGCCAGCAGTGAGGGGGGACAGGGGATTTACGAGCAGTACTTC,CASSEGGQGIYEQYF
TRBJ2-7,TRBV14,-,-,TGTGCCAGCAAGGGGGACACAACATCCTACGAGCAGTACTTC,CASKGDTTSYEQYF
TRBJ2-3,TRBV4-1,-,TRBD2,TGCGCCAGCAGCCAACCGGGACTAGCGGTTTCTAGCACAGATACGCAGTATTTT,CASSQPGLAVSSTDTQYF
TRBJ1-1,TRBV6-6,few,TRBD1,TGTGCCAGCAGTGCTCCGGGACAGCCTAACACTGAAGCTTTCTTT,CASSAPGQPNTEAFF
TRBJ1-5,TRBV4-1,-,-,TGCGCCAGCAGCCAAGACTACAGTCTGGATCAGCCCCAGCATTTT,CASSQDYSLDQPQHF
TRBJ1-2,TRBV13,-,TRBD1,TGTGCCAGCAGCCCGCAGGGGGATGGCTACACCTTC,CASSPQGDGYTF
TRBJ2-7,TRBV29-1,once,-,TGCAGCGTTGGGGACGGCTCCTACGAGCAGTACTTC,CSVGDGSYEQYF
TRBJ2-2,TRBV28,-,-,TGTGCCAGCAGTTTGATGGGAGAAGGGAACACCGGGGAGCTGTTTTTT,CASSLMGEGNTGELFF
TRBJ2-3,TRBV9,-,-,TGTGCCAGCAGCGACCCGACTAATAGGGTAGGAGATACGCAGTATTTT,CASSDPTNRVGDTQYF
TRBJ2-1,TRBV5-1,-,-,TGCGCCAGCAGCCTAAAGGATGGGTATTATTACAATGAGCAGTTCTTC,CASSLKDGYYYNEQFF
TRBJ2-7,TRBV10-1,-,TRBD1,TGCGCCAGTCCGGACAGGGGGAACACCTACGAGCAGTACTTC,CASPDRGNTYEQYF
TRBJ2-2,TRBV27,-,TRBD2,TGTGCCAGCAGTTTATCGGGCGGTGGACTAGCCTACACCGGGGAGCTGTTTTTT,CASSLSGGGLAYTGELFF
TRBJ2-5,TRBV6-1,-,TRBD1,TGTGCCAGCAGGAAGGACAGGGTTCAAGAGACCCAGTACTTC,CASRKDRVQETQYF
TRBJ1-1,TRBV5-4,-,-,TGTGCCAGCAGCTCGGACAGTGGAATACTGAACACTGAAGCTTTCTTT,CASSSDSGILNTEAFF
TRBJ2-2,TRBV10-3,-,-,TGTGCCATCAGTGGACGTGGGGGGCCTTGGGCCGGGGAGCTGTTTTTT,CAISGRGGPWAGELFF
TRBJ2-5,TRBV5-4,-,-,TGTGCCAGCAGCTTCGACGGAAACCAAGAGACCCAGTACTTC,CASSFDGNQETQYF
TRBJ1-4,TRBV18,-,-,TGTGCCAGCTCACCACCGCCCGCAAATCGACTGTTTTTT,CASSPPPANRLFF
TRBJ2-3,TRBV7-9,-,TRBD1,TGTGCCAGCAGCCCCCGCCTGATTCAGACAGGGGGCCGGAAAGATACGCAGTATTTT,CASSPRLIQTGGRKDTQYF
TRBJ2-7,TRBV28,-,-,TGTGCCAGCAGTGTAGGGTCGTGGGCATTCGACGAGCAGTACTTC,CASSVGSWAFDEQYF
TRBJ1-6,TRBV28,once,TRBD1,TGTGCCAGCAGTCCCGGGGACCCGACAGGGGGTAATTCACCCCTCCACTTT,CASSPGDPTGGNSPLHF
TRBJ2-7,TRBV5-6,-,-,TGTGCCAGCAGCTTGGGCGGATCCTCCTACGAGCAGTACTTC,CASSLGGSSYEQYF
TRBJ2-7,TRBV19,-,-,TGTGCCAGTAGTTTTAGGGCTAGCGAACCCTACGAGCAGTACTTC,CASSFRASEPYEQYF
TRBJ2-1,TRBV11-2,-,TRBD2,TGTGCCAGCAGCGAGGGACTAGCGTATGAGCAGTTCTTC,CASSEGLAYEQFF
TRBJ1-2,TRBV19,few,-,TGTGCCAGTAGTATAGGTTCCAGGATGGGCTACACCTTC,CASSIGSRMGYTF
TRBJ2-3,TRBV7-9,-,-,TGTGCCAGCAGCTTCACAGGGATAGATACGCAGTATTTT,CASSFTGIDTQYF
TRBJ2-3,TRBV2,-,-,TGTGCCAGCAGTGGGGGGGTCACAGATACGCAGTATTTT,CASSGGVTDTQYF
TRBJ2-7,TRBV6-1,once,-,TGTGCCAGCAGTGAAATTGGGGGCTACGAGCAGTACTTC,CASSEIGGYEQYF
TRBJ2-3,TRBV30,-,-,TGTGCCTGGAGTGTCCTCATCACAGATACGCAGTATTTT,CAWSVLITDTQYF
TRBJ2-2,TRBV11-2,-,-,TGTGCCAGCAGCATAGCGTACGGGGAGCTGTTTTTT,CASSIAYGELFF
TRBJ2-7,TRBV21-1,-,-,TGTGCCAGCAGTCCGACAGAACTGCAGTACTTC,CASSPTELQYF
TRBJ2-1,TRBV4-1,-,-,TGCGCCAGCAGCTTTAGGCCTTCCGACGGGAATGAGCAGTTCTTC,CASSFRPSDGNEQFF
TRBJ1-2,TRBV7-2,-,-,TGTGCCAGCAGCCCCGTGGGGGCCAACTATGGCTACACCTTC,CASSPVGANYGYTF
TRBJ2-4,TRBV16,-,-,TGTGCCAGCAGCCAAGGGGACGGGGCTGGAACCAAAAACATTCAGTACTTC,CASSQGDGAGTKNIQYF
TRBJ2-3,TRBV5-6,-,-,TGTGCCAGCAGCTTGGTTATAGAGGAAGATACGCAGTATTTT,CASSLVIEEDTQYF
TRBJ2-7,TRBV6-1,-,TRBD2,TGTGCCAGCAGTTTCGGGGGAGGGCCCTACGAGCAGTACTTC,CASSFGGGPYEQYF